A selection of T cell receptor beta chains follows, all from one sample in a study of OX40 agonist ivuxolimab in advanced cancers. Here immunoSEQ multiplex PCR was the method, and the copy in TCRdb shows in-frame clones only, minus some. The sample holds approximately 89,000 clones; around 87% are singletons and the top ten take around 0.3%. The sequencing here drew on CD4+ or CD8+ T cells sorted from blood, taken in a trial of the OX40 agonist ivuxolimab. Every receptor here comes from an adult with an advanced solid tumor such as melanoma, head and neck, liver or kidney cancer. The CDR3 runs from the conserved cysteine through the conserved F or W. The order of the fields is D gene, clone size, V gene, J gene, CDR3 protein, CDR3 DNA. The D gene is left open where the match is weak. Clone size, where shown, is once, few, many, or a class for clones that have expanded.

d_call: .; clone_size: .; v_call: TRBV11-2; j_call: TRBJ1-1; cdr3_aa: CASSPERVAAEAFF; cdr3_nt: TGTGCCAGCAGCCCAGAGAGGGTTGCGGCTGAAGCTTTCTTT
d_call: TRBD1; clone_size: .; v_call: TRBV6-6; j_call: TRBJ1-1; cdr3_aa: CASNVQGALEAFF; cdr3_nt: TGTGCCAGCAATGTACAGGGGGCTCTGGAAGCTTTCTTT
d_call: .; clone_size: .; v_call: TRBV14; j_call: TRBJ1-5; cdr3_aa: CASSQGGAFGNQPQHF; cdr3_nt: TGTGCCAGCAGCCAAGGGGGGGCTTTCGGCAATCAGCCCCAGCATTTT
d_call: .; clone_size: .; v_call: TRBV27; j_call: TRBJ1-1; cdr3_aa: CASSLGRNTEAFF; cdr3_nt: TGTGCCAGCAGTTTGGGCAGGAACACTGAAGCTTTCTTT
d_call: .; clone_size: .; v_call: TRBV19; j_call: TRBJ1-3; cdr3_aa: CASSVRNTIYF; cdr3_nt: TGTGCCAGTAGTGTGAGAAACACCATATATTTT
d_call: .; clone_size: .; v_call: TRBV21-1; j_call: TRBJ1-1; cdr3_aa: CASSKDRREEAFF; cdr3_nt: TGTGCCAGCAGCAAAGACCGCCGGGAGGAAGCTTTCTTT
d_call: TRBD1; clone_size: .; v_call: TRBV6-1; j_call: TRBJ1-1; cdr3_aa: CASSEQGEFGTEAFF; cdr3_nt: TGTGCCAGCAGTGAACAGGGGGAGTTTGGGACTGAAGCTTTCTTT
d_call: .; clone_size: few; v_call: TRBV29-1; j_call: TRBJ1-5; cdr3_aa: CSVADSNQPQHF; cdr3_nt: TGCAGCGTTGCAGATAGCAATCAGCCCCAGCATTTT
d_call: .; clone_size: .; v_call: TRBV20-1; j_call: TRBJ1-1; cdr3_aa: CSARDDSRAFF; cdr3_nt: TGCAGTGCTAGAGATGACAGTCGAGCTTTCTTT
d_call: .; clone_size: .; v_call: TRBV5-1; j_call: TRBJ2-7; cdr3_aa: CASSSGNYEQYF; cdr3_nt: TGCGCCAGCAGCTCCGGGAACTACGAGCAGTACTTC
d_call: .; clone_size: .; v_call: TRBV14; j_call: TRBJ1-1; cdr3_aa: CASSQSGLTEAFF; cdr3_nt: TGTGCCAGCAGCCAAAGTGGGCTCACTGAAGCTTTCTTT
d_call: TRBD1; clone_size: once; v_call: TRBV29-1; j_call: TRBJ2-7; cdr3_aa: CSAQGAYEQYF; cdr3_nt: TGCAGCGCACAGGGGGCCTACGAGCAGTACTTC
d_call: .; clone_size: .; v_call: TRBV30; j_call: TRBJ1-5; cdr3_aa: CAWGAGAINQPQHF; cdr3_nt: TGTGCCTGGGGGGCGGGGGCGATCAATCAGCCCCAGCATTTT
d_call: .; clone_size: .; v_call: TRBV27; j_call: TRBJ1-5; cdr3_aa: CASKDLGQEYSNQPQHF; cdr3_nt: TGTGCCAGCAAGGACCTGGGGCAGGAGTATAGCAATCAGCCCCAGCATTTT
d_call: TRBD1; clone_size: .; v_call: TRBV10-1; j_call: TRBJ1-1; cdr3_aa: CASSDRASWDRASEAFF; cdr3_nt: TGCGCCAGCAGTGACCGAGCCTCTTGGGACAGGGCATCGGAAGCTTTCTTT
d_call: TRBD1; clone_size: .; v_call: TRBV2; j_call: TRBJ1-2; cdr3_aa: CASYRDRGDGYTF; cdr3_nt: TGTGCCAGCTACCGGGACAGGGGAGACGGCTACACCTTC
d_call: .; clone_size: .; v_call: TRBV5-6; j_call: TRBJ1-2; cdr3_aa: CASSPADPNYGYTF; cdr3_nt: TGTGCCAGCAGCCCAGCTGACCCAAACTATGGCTACACCTTC
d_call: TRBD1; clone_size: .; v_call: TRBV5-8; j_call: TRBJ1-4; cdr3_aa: CASSWGDRGGEKLFF; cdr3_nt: TGTGCCAGCAGCTGGGGGGACAGGGGAGGCGAAAAACTGTTTTTT
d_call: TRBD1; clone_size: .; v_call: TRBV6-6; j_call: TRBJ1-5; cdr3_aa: CASSQMGQRSNQPQHF; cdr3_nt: TGTGCCAGCAGTCAAATGGGACAGCGTTCCAATCAGCCCCAGCATTTT
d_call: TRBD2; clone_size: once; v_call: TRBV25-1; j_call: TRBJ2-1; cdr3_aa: CASTPHGAGAYNEQFF; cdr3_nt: TGTGCCAGCACCCCCCACGGAGCGGGGGCCTACAATGAGCAGTTCTTC
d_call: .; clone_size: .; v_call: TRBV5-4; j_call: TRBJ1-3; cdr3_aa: CASSLGGTGNTIYF; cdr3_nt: TGTGCCAGCAGCTTGGGGGGTACTGGAAACACCATATATTTT
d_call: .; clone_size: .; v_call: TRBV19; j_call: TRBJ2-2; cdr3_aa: CASSIGDTGELFF; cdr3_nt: TGTGCCAGTAGTATAGGGGACACCGGGGAGCTGTTTTTT
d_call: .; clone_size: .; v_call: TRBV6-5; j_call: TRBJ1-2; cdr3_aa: CASSYAANYGYTF; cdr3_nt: TGTGCCAGCAGTTACGCAGCGAACTATGGCTACACCTTC
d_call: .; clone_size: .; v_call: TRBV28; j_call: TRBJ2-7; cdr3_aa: CASHQGQNSYEQYF; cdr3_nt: TGTGCCAGCCACCAGGGGCAGAACTCCTACGAGCAGTACTTC
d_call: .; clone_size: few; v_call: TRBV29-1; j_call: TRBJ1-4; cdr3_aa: CSVVEGREEKLFF; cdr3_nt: TGCAGCGTTGTCGAGGGGAGGGAAGAAAAACTGTTTTTT
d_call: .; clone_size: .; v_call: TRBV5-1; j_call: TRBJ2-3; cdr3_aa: CASSPGVPRTDTQYF; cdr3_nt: TGCGCCAGCAGCCCGGGGGTCCCCCGCACAGATACGCAGTATTTT
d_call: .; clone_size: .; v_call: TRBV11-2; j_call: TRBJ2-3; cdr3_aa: CASSRQGRSTDTQYF; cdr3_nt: TGTGCCAGCAGCCGTCAGGGGAGGTCCACAGATACGCAGTATTTT
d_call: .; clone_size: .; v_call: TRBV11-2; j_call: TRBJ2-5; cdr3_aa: CASSPAGWTETQYF; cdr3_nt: TGTGCCAGCAGCCCCGCAGGGTGGACGGAGACCCAGTACTTC
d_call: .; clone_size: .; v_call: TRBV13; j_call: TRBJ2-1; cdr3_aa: CASSLLDINNEQFF; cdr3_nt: TGTGCCAGCAGTCTTCTAGACATTAACAATGAGCAGTTCTTC
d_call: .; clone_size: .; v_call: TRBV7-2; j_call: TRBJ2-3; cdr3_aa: CASSDPHLSVHTQYF; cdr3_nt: TGTGCCAGCAGCGACCCCCACCTTAGCGTACATACGCAGTATTTT
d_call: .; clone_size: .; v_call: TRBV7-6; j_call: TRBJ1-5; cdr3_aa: CASSLTGDQPQHF; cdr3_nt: TGTGCCAGCAGCTTAACCGGGGATCAGCCCCAGCATTTT
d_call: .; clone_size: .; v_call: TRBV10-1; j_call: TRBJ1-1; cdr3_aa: CASSGQRRMNTEAFF; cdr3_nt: TGCGCCAGCAGTGGACAGAGACGAATGAACACTGAAGCTTTCTTT
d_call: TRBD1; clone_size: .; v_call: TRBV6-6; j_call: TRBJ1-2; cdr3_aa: CASTGQGNTYGYTF; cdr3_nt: TGTGCCAGCACCGGACAGGGAAACACCTATGGCTACACCTTC
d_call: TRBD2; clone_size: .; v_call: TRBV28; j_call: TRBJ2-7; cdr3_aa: CASSLWTSGLALEQYF; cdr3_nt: TGTGCCAGCAGTTTATGGACCTCGGGACTAGCCCTCGAGCAGTACTTC
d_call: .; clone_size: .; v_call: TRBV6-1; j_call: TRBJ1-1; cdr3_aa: CASSAGSTRNTEAFF; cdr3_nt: TGTGCCAGCAGTGCAGGGTCTACAAGAAACACTGAAGCTTTCTTT
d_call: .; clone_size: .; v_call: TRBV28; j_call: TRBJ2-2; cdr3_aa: CGAGTTGELFF; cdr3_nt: TGTGGGGCGGGGACTACCGGGGAGCTGTTTTTT
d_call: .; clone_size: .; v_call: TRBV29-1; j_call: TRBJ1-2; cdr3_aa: CSVEAGKGGYTF; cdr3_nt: TGCAGCGTTGAGGCAGGGAAGGGTGGCTACACCTTC
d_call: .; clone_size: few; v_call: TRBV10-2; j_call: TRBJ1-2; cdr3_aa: CASSERTDYGYTF; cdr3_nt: TGCGCCAGCAGTGAGCGGACGGATTATGGCTACACCTTC
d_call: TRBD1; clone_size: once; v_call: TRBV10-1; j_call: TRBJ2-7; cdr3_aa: CASRAGTGPYEQYF; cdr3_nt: TGCGCCAGCAGGGCCGGGACAGGGCCCTACGAGCAGTACTTC
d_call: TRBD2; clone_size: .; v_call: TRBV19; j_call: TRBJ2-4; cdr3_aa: CASIGEGTKNIQYF; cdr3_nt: TGTGCCAGTATCGGGGAGGGAACCAAAAACATTCAGTACTTC
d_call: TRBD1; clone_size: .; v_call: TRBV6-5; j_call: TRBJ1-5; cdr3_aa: CASSLQGDQPQHF; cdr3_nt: TGTGCCAGCAGTTTACAGGGGGACCAGCCCCAGCATTTT
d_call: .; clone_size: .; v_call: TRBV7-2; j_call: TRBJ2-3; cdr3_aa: CASSLVTSSTDTQYF; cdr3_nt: TGTGCCAGCAGCTTAGTCACTTCTAGCACAGATACGCAGTATTTT
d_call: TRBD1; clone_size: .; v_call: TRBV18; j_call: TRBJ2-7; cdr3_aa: CASSPPGTGVYEQYF; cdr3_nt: TGTGCCAGCTCACCACCTGGGACAGGGGTGTACGAGCAGTACTTC
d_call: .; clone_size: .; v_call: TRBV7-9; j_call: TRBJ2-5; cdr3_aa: CASSPLEETQYF; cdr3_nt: TGTGCCAGCAGCCCCCTCGAGGAGACCCAGTACTTC
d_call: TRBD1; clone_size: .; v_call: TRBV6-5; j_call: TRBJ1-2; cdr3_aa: CASSYSQGGYGYTF; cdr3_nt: TGTGCCAGCAGTTACTCCCAGGGGGGCTATGGCTACACCTTC
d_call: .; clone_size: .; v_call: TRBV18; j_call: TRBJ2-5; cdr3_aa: CASSPQDGTQYF; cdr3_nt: TGTGCCAGCTCACCACAGGATGGGACCCAGTACTTC
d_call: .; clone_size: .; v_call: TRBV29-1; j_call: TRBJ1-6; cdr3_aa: CSVGRWEHNSPLHF; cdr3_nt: TGCAGCGTTGGTCGGTGGGAGCATAATTCACCCCTCCACTTT
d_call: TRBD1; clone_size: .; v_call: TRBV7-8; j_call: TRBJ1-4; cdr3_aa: CASSQDRGDDEKLFF; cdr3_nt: TGTGCCAGCAGCCAAGACAGGGGCGACGATGAAAAACTGTTTTTT
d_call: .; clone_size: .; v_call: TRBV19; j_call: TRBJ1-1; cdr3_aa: CASRPQGGTEAFF; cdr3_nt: TGTGCCAGTAGGCCACAGGGAGGTACTGAAGCTTTCTTT
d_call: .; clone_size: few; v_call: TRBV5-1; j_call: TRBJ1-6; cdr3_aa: CASSLGANSPLHF; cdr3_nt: TGCGCCAGCAGCTTGGGGGCTAATTCACCCCTCCACTTT